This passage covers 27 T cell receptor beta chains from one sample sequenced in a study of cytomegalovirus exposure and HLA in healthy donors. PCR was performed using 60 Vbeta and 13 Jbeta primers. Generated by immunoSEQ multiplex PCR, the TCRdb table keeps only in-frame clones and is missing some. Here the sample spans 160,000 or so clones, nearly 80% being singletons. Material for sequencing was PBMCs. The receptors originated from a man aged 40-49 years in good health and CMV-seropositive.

CDR3 DNA sequence: TGTGCCAGCAGTGACCAGGGGATCTATGGCTACACCTTC. Translation gives CASSDQGIYGYTF. The chain uses TRBV28 and TRBJ1-2; weak D call: TRBD1 (6 bases). The V end lost 5 bases, the J end lost 4 bases, and 11 bases lay between the germline ends. The CDR3 covers 13 residues. Germline V gene lookup returns CDR1 MDHEN and CDR2 SYDVKM.

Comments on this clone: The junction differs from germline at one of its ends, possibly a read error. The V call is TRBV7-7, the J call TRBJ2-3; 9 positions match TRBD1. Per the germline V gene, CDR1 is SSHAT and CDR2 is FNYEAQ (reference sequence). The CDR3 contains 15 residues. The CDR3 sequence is CASSLGTGSTDTQYF. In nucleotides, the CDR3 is TGTGCTAGCAGCTTAGGGACAGGGAGCACAGATACGCAGTATTTT. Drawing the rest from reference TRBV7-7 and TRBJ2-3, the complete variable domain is GAGVSQSPRYKVTKRGQDVTLRCDPISSHATLYWYQQALGQGPEFLTYFNYEAQPDKSGLPSDRFSAERPEGSISTLTIQRTEQRDSAMYRCASSLGTGSTDTQYFGPGTRLTVL.

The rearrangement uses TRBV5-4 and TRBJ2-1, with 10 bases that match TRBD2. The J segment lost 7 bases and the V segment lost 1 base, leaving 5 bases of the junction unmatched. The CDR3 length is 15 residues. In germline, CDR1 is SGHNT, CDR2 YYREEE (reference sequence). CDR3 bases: TGTGCCAGCAGCTTGCCTAGCGGGAGAGGTAATGAGCAGTTCTTC. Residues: CASSLPSGRGNEQFF.

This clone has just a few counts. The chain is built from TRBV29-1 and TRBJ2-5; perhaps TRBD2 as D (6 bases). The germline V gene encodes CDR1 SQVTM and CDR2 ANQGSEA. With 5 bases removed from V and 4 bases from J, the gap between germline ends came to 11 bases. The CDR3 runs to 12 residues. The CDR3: CSVWGVGETQYF. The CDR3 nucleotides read TGCAGCGTTTGGGGGGTCGGAGAGACCCAGTACTTC.

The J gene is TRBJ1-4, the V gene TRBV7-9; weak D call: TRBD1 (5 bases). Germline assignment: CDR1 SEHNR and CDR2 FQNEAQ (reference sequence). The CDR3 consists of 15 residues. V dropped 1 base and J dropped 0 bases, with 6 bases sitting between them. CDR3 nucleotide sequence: TGTGCCAGCAGCTTAGGACAGACAACTAATGAAAAACTGTTTTTT. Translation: CASSLGQTTNEKLFF.

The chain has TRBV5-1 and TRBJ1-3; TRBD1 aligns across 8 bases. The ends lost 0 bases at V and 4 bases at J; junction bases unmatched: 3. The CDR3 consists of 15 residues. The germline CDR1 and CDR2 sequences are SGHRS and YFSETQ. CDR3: CASSLGQGRGNTIYF. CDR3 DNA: TGCGCCAGCAGCTTGGGACAGGGGAGAGGAAACACCATATATTTT. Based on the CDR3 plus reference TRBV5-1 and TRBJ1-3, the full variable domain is KAGVTQTPRYLIKTRGQQVTLSCSPISGHRSVSWYQQTPGQGLQFLFEYFSETQRNKGNFPGRFSGRQFSNSRSEMNVSTLELGDSALYLCASSLGQGRGNTIYFGEGSWLTVV.

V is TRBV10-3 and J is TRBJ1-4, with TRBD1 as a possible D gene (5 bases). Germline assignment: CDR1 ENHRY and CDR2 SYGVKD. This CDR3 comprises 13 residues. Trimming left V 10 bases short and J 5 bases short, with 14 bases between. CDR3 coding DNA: TGTGCCACCGCCCGGGACTTGAATGAAAAACTGTTTTTT. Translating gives CATARDLNEKLFF.

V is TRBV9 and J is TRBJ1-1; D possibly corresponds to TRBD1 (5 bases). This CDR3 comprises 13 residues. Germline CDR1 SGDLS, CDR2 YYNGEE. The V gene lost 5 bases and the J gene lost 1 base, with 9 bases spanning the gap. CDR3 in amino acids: CASRSRANTEAFF. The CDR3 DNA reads TGTGCCAGCAGATCCAGGGCGAACACTGAAGCTTTCTTT.

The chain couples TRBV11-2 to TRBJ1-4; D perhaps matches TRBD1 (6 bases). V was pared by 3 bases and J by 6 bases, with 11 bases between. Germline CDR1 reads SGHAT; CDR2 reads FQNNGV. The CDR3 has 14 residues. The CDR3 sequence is CASSFQGFDEKLFF. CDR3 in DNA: TGTGCCAGCAGCTTCCAGGGGTTCGATGAAAAACTGTTTTTT.

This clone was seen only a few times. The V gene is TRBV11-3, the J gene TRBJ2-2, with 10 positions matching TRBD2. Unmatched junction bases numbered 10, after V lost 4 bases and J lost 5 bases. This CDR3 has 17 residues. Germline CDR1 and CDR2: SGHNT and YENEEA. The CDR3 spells CASSSGVVSGRTGELFF. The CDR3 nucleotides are TGTGCCAGCAGCTCCGGTGTCGTTAGCGGGAGGACCGGGGAGCTGTTTTTT.

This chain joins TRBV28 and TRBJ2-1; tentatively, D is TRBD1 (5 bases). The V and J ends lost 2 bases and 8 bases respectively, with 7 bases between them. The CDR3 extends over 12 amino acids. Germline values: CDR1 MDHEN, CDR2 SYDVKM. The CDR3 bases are TGTGCCAGCAGTTTAAAGGGGTATGAGCAGTTCTTC. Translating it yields CASSLKGYEQFF.

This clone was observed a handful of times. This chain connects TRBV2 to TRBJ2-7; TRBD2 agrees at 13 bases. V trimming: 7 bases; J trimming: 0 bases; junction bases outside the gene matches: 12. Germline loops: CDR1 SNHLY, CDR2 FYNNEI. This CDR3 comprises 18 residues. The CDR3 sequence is CASISGLAGFRSSYEQYF. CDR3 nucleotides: TGTGCCAGCATCTCGGGACTAGCGGGGTTTAGAAGCTCCTACGAGCAGTACTTC.

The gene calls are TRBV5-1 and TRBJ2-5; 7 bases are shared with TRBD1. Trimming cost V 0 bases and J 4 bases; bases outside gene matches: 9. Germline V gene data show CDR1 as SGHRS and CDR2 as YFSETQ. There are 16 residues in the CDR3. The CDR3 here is CASSLGWQGVGETQYF. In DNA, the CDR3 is TGCGCCAGCAGCTTGGGTTGGCAGGGGGTCGGAGAGACCCAGTACTTC.

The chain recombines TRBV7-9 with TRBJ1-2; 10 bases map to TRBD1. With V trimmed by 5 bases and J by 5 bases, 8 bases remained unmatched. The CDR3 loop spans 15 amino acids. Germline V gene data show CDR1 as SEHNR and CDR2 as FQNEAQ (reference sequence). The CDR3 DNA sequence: TGTGCCAGCAGCGAACGGGACAGGGGTGGGTATGGCTACACCTTC. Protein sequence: CASSERDRGGYGYTF.

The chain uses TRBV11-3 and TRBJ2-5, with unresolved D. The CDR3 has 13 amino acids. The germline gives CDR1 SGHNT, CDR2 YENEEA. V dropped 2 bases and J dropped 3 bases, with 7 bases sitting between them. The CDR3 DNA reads TGTGCCAGCAGCTTAAGTCAGAAAGAGACCCAGTACTTC. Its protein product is CASSLSQKETQYF.

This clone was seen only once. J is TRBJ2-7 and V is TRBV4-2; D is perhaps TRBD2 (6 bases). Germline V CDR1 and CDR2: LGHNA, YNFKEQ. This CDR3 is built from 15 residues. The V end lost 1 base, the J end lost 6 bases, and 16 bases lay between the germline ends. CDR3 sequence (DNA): TGTGCCAGCAGCCAAGTGGAACTTCGGGGAGGCGAGCAGTACTTC. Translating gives CASSQVELRGGEQYF.

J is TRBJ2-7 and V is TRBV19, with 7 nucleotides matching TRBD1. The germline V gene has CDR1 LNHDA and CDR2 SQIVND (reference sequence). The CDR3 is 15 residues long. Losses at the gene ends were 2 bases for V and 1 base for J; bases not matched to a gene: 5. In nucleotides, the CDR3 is TGTGCCAGTAGTATACGGACGGGACAGTCCTACGAGCAGTACTTC. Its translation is CASSIRTGQSYEQYF.

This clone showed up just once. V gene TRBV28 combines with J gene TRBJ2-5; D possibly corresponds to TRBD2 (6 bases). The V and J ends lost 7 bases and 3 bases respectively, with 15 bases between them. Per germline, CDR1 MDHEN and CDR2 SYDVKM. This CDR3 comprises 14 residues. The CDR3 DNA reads TGTGCCAGCATCCCCCCGGCGGGAAAAGAGACCCAGTACTTC. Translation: CASIPPAGKETQYF.

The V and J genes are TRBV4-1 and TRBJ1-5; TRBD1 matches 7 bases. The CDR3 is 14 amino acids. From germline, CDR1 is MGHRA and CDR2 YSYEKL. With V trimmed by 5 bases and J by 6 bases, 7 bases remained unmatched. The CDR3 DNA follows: TGCGCCAGCAGCATCACAGGGGTCCCTCAGCCCCAGCATTTT. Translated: CASSITGVPQPQHF.

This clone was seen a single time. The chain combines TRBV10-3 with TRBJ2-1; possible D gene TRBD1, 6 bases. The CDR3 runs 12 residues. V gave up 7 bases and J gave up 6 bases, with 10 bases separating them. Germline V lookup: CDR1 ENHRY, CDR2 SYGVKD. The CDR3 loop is CAITGTTNEQFF. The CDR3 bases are TGTGCCATCACTGGGACAACCAATGAGCAGTTCTTC.

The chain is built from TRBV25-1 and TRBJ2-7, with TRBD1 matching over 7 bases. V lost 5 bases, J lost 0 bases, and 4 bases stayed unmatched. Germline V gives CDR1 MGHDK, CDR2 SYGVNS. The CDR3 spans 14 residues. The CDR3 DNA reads TGTGCCAGCAGTTCCCGGGACAGCTCCTACGAGCAGTACTTC. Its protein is CASSSRDSSYEQYF.

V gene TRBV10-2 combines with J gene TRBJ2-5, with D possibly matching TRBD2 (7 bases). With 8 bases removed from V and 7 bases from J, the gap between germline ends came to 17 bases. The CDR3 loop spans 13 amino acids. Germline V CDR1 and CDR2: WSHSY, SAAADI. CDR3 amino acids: CASGSSRGGTQYF. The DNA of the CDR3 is TGCGCCAGCGGGTCATCGAGGGGGGGGACCCAGTACTTC.

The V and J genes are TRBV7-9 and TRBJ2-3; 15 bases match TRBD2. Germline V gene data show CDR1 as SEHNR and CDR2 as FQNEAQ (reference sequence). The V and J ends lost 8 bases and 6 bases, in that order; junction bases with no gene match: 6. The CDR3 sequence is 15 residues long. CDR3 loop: CASQPGLAGGDTQYF. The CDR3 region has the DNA TGTGCCAGCCAGCCGGGACTAGCGGGAGGCGATACGCAGTATTTT.

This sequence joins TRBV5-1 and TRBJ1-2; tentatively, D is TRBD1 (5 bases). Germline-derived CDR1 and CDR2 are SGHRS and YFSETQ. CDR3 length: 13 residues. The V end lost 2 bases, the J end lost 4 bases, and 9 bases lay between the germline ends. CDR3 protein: CASSFSGSYGYTF. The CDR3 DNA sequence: TGCGCCAGCAGCTTCTCAGGGTCCTATGGCTACACCTTC.

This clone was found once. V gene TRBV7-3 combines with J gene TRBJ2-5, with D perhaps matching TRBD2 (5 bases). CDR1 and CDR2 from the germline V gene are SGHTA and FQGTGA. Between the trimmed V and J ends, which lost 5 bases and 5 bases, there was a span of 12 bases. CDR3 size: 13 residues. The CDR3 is CASSPREWETQYF. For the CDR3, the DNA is TGTGCCAGCAGCCCCCGGGAATGGGAGACCCAGTACTTC.

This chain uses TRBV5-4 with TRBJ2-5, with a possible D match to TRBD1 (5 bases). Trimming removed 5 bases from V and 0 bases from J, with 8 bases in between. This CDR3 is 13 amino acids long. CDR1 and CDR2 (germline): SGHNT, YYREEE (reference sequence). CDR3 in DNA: TGTGCCAGCAGTTCAGGGTACCAAGAGACCCAGTACTTC. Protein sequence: CASSSGYQETQYF. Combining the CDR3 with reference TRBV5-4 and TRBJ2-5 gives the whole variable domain ETGVTQSPTHLIKTRGQQVTLRCSSQSGHNTVSWYQQALGQGPQFIFQYYREEENGRGNFPPRFSGLQFPNYSSELNVNALELDDSALYLCASSSGYQETQYFGPGTRLLVL.

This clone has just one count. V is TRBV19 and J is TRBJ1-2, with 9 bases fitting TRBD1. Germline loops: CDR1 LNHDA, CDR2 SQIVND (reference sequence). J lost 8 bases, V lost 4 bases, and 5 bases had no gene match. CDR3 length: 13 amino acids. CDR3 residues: CASSRDRGKGYTF. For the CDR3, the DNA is TGTGCCAGTAGTAGAGACAGGGGGAAAGGCTACACCTTC.